The 15 T cell receptor beta chains below were found in one sample sequenced in a study of Ad26.COV2.S vaccination and SARS-CoV-2 variants. Treatment described: 15 to 20 received Ad26.COV2.S at low or high dose, single or two shots; about 5 received placebo; per-sample allocation not given. Sample collection was performed on day 63 after the first vaccine or placebo injection. Clones were sequenced by immunoSEQ multiplex PCR, and TCRdb holds only the in-frame ones, with some missing. The repertoire has over 250,000 clones, more than 70% of them found once; the top ten carry 2.5% to 3.5%. This specimen was peripheral blood, taken in a trial of Ad26.COV2.S vaccine versus placebo. These receptors all stem from a person between 18 and 60 years old who received the Ad26.COV2.S COVID-19 vaccine or a placebo.

This clone has only one observation. The CDR3 DNA reads TGTGCCAGCAGTCGCCGAGGGACGGCGAGACTAGCGGGGGGCGCGGAGACCCAGTACTTC. Amino acid sequence: CASSRRGTARLAGGAETQYF. The rearrangement links TRBV27 to TRBJ2-5, with 13 positions matching TRBD2. CDR3 length: 20 amino acids. The germline CDR1 and CDR2 sequences are MNHEY and SMNVEV (reference sequence). The ends lost 5 bases at V and 5 bases at J; junction bases unmatched: 20.

At least ten counts were recorded for this clone. The chain recombines TRBV24-1 with TRBJ2-2; D unclear. The CDR3 length is 16 residues. Germline V gene lookup returns CDR1 KGHDR and CDR2 SFDVKD. Trimming removed 4 bases from V and 4 bases from J, with 15 bases in between. This CDR3 reads CATSDANDIFTGELFF. The CDR3 DNA reads TGTGCCACCAGTGACGCCAATGACATATTCACCGGGGAGCTGTTTTTT.

V gene TRBV11-2 combines with J gene TRBJ2-7; D not certain. This CDR3 is 13 amino acids long. Trimming cost V 2 bases and J 3 bases, with 8 bases left between them. Germline CDR1 SGHAT, CDR2 FQNNGV. In nucleotides, the CDR3 is TGTGCCAGCAGCTTATTGGCCAGCTACGAGCAGTACTTC. Amino acid sequence: CASSLLASYEQYF.

J is TRBJ1-6 and V is TRBV4-1, with 10 bases aligning to TRBD1. V was clipped by 1 base and J by 10 bases; unmatched bases: 10. This CDR3 has 17 amino acids. Germline V gene sequence: CDR1 MGHRA, CDR2 YSYEKL. CDR3: CASSQVGGDRGGSPLHF. The CDR3 DNA sequence: TGCGCCAGCAGCCAAGTAGGGGGGGACAGGGGAGGATCACCCCTCCACTTT.

The chain employs TRBV5-8 and TRBJ2-7; no reliable D call. The CDR3 runs 13 residues. V shed 4 bases and J shed 3 bases, with 11 bases lying between them. Germline V gene lookup returns CDR1 SGHTS and CDR2 YDEGEE. In DNA, the CDR3 is TGTGCCAGCAGCCGGGCCCGTCACTACGAGCAGTACTTC. Protein: CASSRARHYEQYF. Filled out from reference TRBV5-8 and TRBJ2-7, the complete variable domain reads EAGVTQSPTHLIKTRGQQATLRCSPISGHTSVYWYQQALGLGLQFLLWYDEGEERNRGNFPPRFSGRQFPNYSSELNVNALELEDSALYLCASSRARHYEQYFGPGTRLTVT.

CDR3 amino acids: CASSLIAATGRTEAFF. Here the CDR3 DNA reads TGTGCCAGCAGCTTAATCGCGGCGACAGGGAGGACTGAAGCTTTCTTT. The rearrangement uses TRBV7-8 and TRBJ1-1; 7 bases are shared with TRBD1. Germline V lookup: CDR1 SGHVS, CDR2 FQNEAQ. The trim removed 2 bases at V and 5 bases at J, leaving 11 bases unmatched. This CDR3 contains 16 residues.

V usage is TRBV19 and J usage is TRBJ1-1, with D unclear. This CDR3 is 12 amino acids long. CDR1 LNHDA and CDR2 SQIVND come from the germline V gene (reference sequence). The V end lost 5 bases, the J end lost 8 bases, and 12 bases lay between the germline ends. Here the CDR3 reads CASSETRGEAFF. The DNA for the CDR3 is TGTGCCAGTAGTGAGACCCGCGGGGAAGCTTTCTTT. Looking up the rest from reference TRBV19 and TRBJ1-1 gives the full variable domain: DGGITQSPKYLFRKEGQNVTLSCEQNLNHDAMYWYRQDPGQGLRLIYYSQIVNDFQKGDIAEGYSVSREKKESFPLTVTSAQKNPTAFYLCASSETRGEAFFGQGTRLTVV.

J is TRBJ1-1 and V is TRBV5-6; D not resolved. The CDR3 length is 11 residues. V lost 0 bases and J lost 8, with 5 bases in between. The germline gives CDR1 SGHDT, CDR2 YYEEEE. CDR3 sequence: CASSLEHEAFF. CDR3 nucleotide sequence: TGTGCCAGCAGCTTGGAACACGAAGCTTTCTTT.

The V gene is TRBV11-1, the J gene TRBJ2-2, with 8 bases lining up with TRBD1. This CDR3 is built from 16 residues. V was clipped by 3 bases and J by 1 base; unmatched bases: 4. Germline lookup yields CDR1 SGHAT and CDR2 FQDESV (reference sequence). The CDR3: CASSFFTGGNTGELFF. CDR3 DNA sequence: TGTGCCAGCAGCTTCTTTACAGGGGGGAACACCGGGGAGCTGTTTTTT. Based on the CDR3 plus reference TRBV11-1 and TRBJ2-2, the full variable domain is EAEVAQSPRYKITEKSQAVAFWCDPISGHATLYWYRQILGQGPELLVQFQDESVVDDSQLPKDRFSAERLKGVDSTLKIQPAELGDSAMYLCASSFFTGGNTGELFFGEGSRLTVL.

The V and J genes are TRBV6-6 and TRBJ1-1; D possibly corresponds to TRBD1 (5 bases). Germline V CDR1 and CDR2: MNHNY, SVGAGI (reference sequence). V gave up 6 bases and J gave up 7 bases, with 15 bases separating them. The CDR3 is 13 residues long. The CDR3 coding sequence is TGTGCCAGCAGACAACAGGAGGGGCGTGAAGCTTTCTTT. Translating gives CASRQQEGREAFF.

The chain recombines TRBV7-2 with TRBJ2-7, with 9 bases aligning to TRBD2. J gave up 4 bases and V 1 base, and 2 bases lay outside the gene matches. This CDR3 is 14 amino acids long. Germline V lookup: CDR1 SGHTA, CDR2 FQGNSA. The CDR3 DNA sequence: TGTGCCAGCAGCTTAGGGCTAGCGGGATACGAGCAGTACTTC. Its translation is CASSLGLAGYEQYF.

V usage is TRBV3-1 (or the pseudogene TRBV3-2) and J usage is TRBJ1-2; 12 bases are shared with TRBD1. V shed 0 bases, J shed 4 bases, and the junction held 6 bases outside the gene matches. The length of the CDR3 is 17 residues. Germline V CDR1 and CDR2: LGHDT, YNNKEL (reference sequence). CDR3 in amino acids: CASSQEAGTGGGYGYTF. The CDR3 bases are TGTGCCAGCAGCCAAGAGGCTGGGACAGGGGGCGGCTATGGCTACACCTTC.

This chain joins TRBV19 and TRBJ2-2; no definite D call. CDR1 is LNHDA, CDR2 SQIVND, per germline (reference sequence). CDR3 length: 11 amino acids. The V end was cut by 7 bases, the J end by 4 bases, with 4 bases between. The CDR3 region is CASKSTGELFF. In DNA, the CDR3 is TGTGCCAGTAAAAGCACCGGGGAGCTGTTTTTT. Complete variable domain (other parts from reference TRBV19 and TRBJ2-2): DGGITQSPKYLFRKEGQNVTLSCEQNLNHDAMYWYRQDPGQGLRLIYYSQIVNDFQKGDIAEGYSVSREKKESFPLTVTSAQKNPTAFYLCASKSTGELFFGEGSRLTVL.

Only a few counts were recorded for this clone. This chain uses TRBV12-3 or TRBV12-4 with TRBJ1-2, with D possibly being TRBD1 (6 bases). Trimming cost V 5 bases and J 7 bases, with 14 bases left between them. The CDR3 is 13 amino acids. The CDR3 loop is CASSLTDRVGYTF. The CDR3, as DNA: TGTGCCAGCAGTCTAACGGACAGAGTTGGCTACACCTTC.

The chain carries TRBV10-3 and TRBJ2-3, with D possibly matching TRBD2 (6 bases). The length of the CDR3 is 18 residues. Germline CDR1 and CDR2: ENHRY and SYGVKD. V gave up 3 bases and J gave up 4 bases, with 23 bases separating them. The CDR3 DNA reads TGTGCCATCAGTGACCTGGGGGACTCGCTTAGGGCGGCAGATACGCAGTATTTT. It encodes CAISDLGDSLRAADTQYF.